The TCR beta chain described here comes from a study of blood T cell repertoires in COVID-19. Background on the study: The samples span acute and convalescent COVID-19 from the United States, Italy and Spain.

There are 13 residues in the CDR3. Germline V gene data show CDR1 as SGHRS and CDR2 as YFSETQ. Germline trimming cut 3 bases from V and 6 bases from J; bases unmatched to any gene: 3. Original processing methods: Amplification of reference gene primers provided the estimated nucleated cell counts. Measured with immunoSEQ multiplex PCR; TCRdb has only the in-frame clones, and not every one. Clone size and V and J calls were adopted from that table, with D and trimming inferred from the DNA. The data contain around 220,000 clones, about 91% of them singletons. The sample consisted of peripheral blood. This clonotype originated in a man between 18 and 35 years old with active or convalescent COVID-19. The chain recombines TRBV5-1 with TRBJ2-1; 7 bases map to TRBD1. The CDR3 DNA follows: TGCGCCAGCAGCTCACAGGGGATCAATGAGCAGTTCTTC. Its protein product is CASSSQGINEQFF.